The source of this TCR beta chain is a study of shared clonotypes between healthy human individuals. General study findings and limits: What naive subsets generally showed was a larger estimated richness than memory subsets showed.

The table came from immunoSEQ multiplex PCR; TCRdb's copy has only in-frame clones and leaves some out. The sample yields hundreds of thousands of clones, roughly 70% seen once. This clone has more than one count but fewer than ten. What it binds is unknown. All donors qualified as healthy HIV-negative adults and had experienced no recent acute infections or vaccinations. The investigators split CD4+ cells into a CD45RA+ naive subset and a CD45RA-negative memory subset. The source of this sequence is a woman aged 25-40 years in good health. Sample: memory CD4+ T cells sorted from blood. Subset in this sample: CD45RA-negative fraction.

In DNA form, the CDR3 reads TGTGCCAGCAGCTTCATGGACACTGAAGCTTTCTTT. This sequence encodes CASSFMDTEAFF. The V and J genes are TRBV5-8 and TRBJ1-1; D remains unclear. V lost 2 bases and J 3 bases, leaving 5 bases between the germline ends. The germline gives CDR1 SGHTS, CDR2 YDEGEE. This CDR3 comprises 12 residues.